This is a list of T cell receptor beta chains from one sample in a study of T-cell reconstitution after alpha-beta-depleted transplantation in children. One entry per CDR3 protein, called by TCRdb with MiXCR from the PCR reads. In the table there are 600,000 to 800,000 distinct CDR3 sequences, around 13% of which are singletons. This material consisted of PBMCs, taken before TCRalphabeta/CD19-depleted stem cell transplant. These receptors originate from a girl aged 2 to 9 with congenital amegakaryocytic thrombocytopenia, due to receive a stem cell transplant. Each CDR3 is given with its conserved first and last residue. A D gene is named only where the DNA matches it firmly. The size entry is marked missing in some rows and otherwise reads once, few, many or a size class.

many	TRBJ1-4	TRBV7-2	-	CASSSSGGGGEKLFF	TGTGCCAGCAGCTCGAGTGGTGGGGGGGGTGAAAAACTGTTTTTT
-	TRBJ1-5	TRBV19	-	CARDSRGNQPQHF	TGTGCCAGGGACAGTCGTGGCAATCAGCCCCAGCATTTT
-	TRBJ2-5	TRBV7-2	TRBD2	CASTSTTGGGTQYF	TGTGCCAGCACCAGCACGACTGGGGGGGGGACCCAGTACTTC
many	TRBJ2-2	TRBV29-1	-	CSVGNTGELFF	TGCAGCGTTGGGAACACCGGGGAGCTGTTTTTT
-	TRBJ2-3	TRBV5-1	TRBD2	CASSLQRTSGRFGDTQYF	TGCGCCAGCAGCTTACAAAGAACTAGCGGGAGATTCGGCGATACGCAGTATTTT
many	TRBJ1-6	TRBV29-1	-	CSVGYLRGSPLHF	TGCAGCGTTGGATATCTCAGGGGTTCACCCCTCCACTTT
-	TRBJ1-2	TRBV7-9	TRBD1	CASSYGPQGLYGYTF	TGTGCCAGCAGCTATGGGCCACAGGGGCTCTATGGCTACACCTTC
many	TRBJ1-1	TRBV6-5	TRBD1	CASSYGTGINTEAFF	TGTGCCAGCAGTTACGGGACAGGGATTAACACTGAAGCTTTCTTT
many	TRBJ2-1	TRBV28	-	CASSLLGGASSYNEQFF	TGTGCCAGCAGTTTATTAGGTGGGGCGAGCTCCTACAATGAGCAGTTCTTC
many	TRBJ2-3	TRBV20-1	TRBD2	CSAHSGTSDADTQYF	TGCAGTGCTCACTCCGGGACTAGCGACGCAGATACGCAGTATTTT
many	TRBJ1-3	TRBV5-1	-	CASSLDTAPSTIYF	TGCGCCAGCAGCTTGGATACAGCCCCCAGCACCATATATTTT
many	TRBJ2-3	TRBV6-6	-	CASSASLVDTQYF	TGTGCCAGCAGTGCCAGCCTTGTGGATACGCAGTATTTT
few	TRBJ2-4	TRBV7-2	-	CASSLGAFMGKNIQYF	TGTGCCAGCAGCTTAGGAGCCTTCATGGGCAAAAACATTCAGTACTTC
many	TRBJ2-1	TRBV29-1	-	CSVEDLEQFF	TGCAGCGTTGAAGATCTTGAGCAGTTCTTC
many	TRBJ2-3	TRBV6-2/TRBV6-3	-	CASSHLVFGEDTQYF	TGTGCCAGCAGCCACCTCGTCTTCGGGGAAGATACGCAGTATTTT
-	TRBJ2-2	TRBV7-3	TRBD1	CASSLGTAANTGELFF	TGTGCCAGCAGCTTAGGGACAGCTGCGAACACCGGGGAGCTGTTTTTT
many	TRBJ1-3	TRBV20-1	TRBD1	CSASTGEGNTIYF	TGCAGTGCTTCGACAGGGGAAGGAAACACCATATATTTT
many	TRBJ2-1	TRBV20-1	-	CSALPHPELNEQFF	TGCAGTGCCCTACCTCATCCGGAGCTCAATGAGCAGTTCTTC
many	TRBJ2-3	TRBV5-1	-	CASSLGSKGQYF	TGCGCCAGCAGCTTGGGCTCGAAGGGGCAGTATTTT
-	TRBJ2-7	TRBV28	-	CASMTGRSYEQYF	TGTGCCAGCATGACAGGTCGGTCCTACGAGCAGTACTTC
many	TRBJ1-2	TRBV20-1	-	CSAGAGTIYGYTF	TGCAGTGCTGGCGCAGGGACAATCTATGGCTACACCTTC
many	TRBJ2-7	TRBV7-9	-	CASRSSATYEQYF	TGTGCCAGCCGGAGTTCGGCAACCTACGAGCAGTACTTC
many	TRBJ2-7	TRBV6-1	TRBD2	CASRELAGFYEQYF	TGTGCCAGCAGGGAACTAGCGGGATTCTACGAGCAGTACTTC
many	TRBJ2-5	TRBV15	-	CATSRALVGETQYF	TGTGCCACCAGCAGAGCCCTCGTGGGGGAGACCCAGTACTTC
-	TRBJ2-1	TRBV7-9	-	CASSSPGKEMNEQFF	TGTGCCAGCAGCTCCCCGGGAAAAGAGATGAATGAGCAGTTCTTC
many	TRBJ1-1	TRBV20-1	-	CSASVGGSTEAFF	TGCAGTGCTAGCGTCGGGGGGAGCACTGAAGCTTTCTTT
-	TRBJ2-3	TRBV6-4	-	CACRAKKEGDLDSADTQYF	TGTGCCTGCAGAGCCAAAAAGGAGGGGGACCTAGATAGTGCAGATACGCAGTATTTT
few	TRBJ2-1	TRBV7-8	TRBD1	CASSNYAGTGGNEQFF	TGTGCCAGCAGCAATTATGCCGGGACAGGGGGCAATGAGCAGTTCTTC
-	TRBJ2-6	TRBV30	-	CAWVAPQTGANVLTF	TGTGCCTGGGTGGCCCCCCAGACTGGGGCCAACGTCCTGACTTTC
few	TRBJ2-7	TRBV27	-	CASSYRSPYEQYF	TGTGCCAGCAGTTACCGGTCCCCGTACGAGCAGTACTTC
many	TRBJ2-3	TRBV20-1	TRBD1	CSAPQGVKDTQYF	TGCAGTGCTCCCCAGGGGGTCAAAGATACGCAGTATTTT
many	TRBJ2-1	TRBV5-1	-	CASSSMAGVPEQFF	TGCGCCAGCAGCTCCATGGCAGGGGTTCCCGAGCAGTTCTTC
-	TRBJ2-7	TRBV18	-	CASSPPRIQGWEQYF	TGTGCCAGCTCACCACCGAGGATTCAGGGTTGGGAGCAGTACTTC
few	TRBJ1-6	TRBV5-1	-	CASSEGTGGSPLHF	TGCGCCAGCAGCGAAGGGACGGGTGGTTCACCCCTCCACTTT
-	TRBJ1-5	TRBV12-3/TRBV12-4	TRBD1	CASRPSGGFNQPQHF	TGTGCCAGCAGACCCTCAGGGGGGTTCAATCAGCCCCAGCATTTT
few	TRBJ2-1	TRBV29-1	TRBD2	CSVVGGREAFNEQFF	TGCAGCGTTGTCGGTGGGCGGGAGGCCTTCAATGAGCAGTTCTTC
-	TRBJ2-7	TRBV30	TRBD2	CAWKRGGYEQYF	TGTGCCTGGAAGAGGGGAGGGTACGAGCAGTACTTC
many	TRBJ2-7	TRBV9	-	CASSVISRSIGGEQYF	TGTGCCAGCAGCGTAATCTCCCGTTCAATAGGGGGTGAGCAGTACTTC
-	TRBJ2-5	TRBV5-1	-	CASSLEAVGVRKTQYF	TGCGCCAGCAGCTTGGAGGCAGTGGGGGTAAGGAAGACCCAGTACTTC
-	TRBJ2-7	TRBV12-3/TRBV12-4	-	CASSLKAGQIYEQYF	TGTGCCAGCAGTTTAAAGGCGGGACAGATCTACGAGCAGTACTTC
few	TRBJ2-3	TRBV7-8	-	CASSLGPRGLSTDTQYF	TGTGCCAGCAGCTTAGGGCCCCGGGGGCTTAGCACAGATACGCAGTATTTT
few	TRBJ2-5	TRBV20-1	-	CSHRTPGETQYF	TGCAGCCACCGCACACCCGGAGAGACCCAGTACTTC